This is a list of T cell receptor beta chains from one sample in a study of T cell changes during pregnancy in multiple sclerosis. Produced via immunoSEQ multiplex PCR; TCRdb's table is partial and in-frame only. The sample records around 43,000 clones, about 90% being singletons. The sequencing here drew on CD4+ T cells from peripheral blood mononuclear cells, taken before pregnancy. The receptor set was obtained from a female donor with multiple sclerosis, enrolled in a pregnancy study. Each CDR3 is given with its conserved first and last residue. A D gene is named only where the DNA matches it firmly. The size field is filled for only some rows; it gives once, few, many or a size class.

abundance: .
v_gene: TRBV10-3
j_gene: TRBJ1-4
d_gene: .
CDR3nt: TGTGCCACCTCTAGACGCCCCGGACAGTCGGCGGAAAAACTGTTTTTT
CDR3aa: CATSRRPGQSAEKLFF

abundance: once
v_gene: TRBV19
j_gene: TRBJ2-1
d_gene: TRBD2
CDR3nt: TGTGCCAGTAGTCCCCTAGCGGGAGCTGATTTCAATGAGCAGTTCTTC
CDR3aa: CASSPLAGADFNEQFF

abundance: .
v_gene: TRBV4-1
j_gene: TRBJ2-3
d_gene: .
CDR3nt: TGCGCCAGCAGCCAACTCGGGAGCAGTACGCAGTATTTT
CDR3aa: CASSQLGSSTQYF

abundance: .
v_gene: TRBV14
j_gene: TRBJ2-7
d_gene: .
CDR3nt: TGTGCCAGCAGCACCTCCGGGGGTACCTACGAGCAGTACTTC
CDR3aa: CASSTSGGTYEQYF

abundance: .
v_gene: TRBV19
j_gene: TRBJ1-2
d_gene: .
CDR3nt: TGTGCCAGTACGAACAGGGTTCACTATGGCTACACCTTC
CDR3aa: CASTNRVHYGYTF

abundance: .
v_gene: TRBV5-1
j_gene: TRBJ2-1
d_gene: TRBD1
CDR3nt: TGCGCCAGCAGCTTGACCCTGGACAGGGTCGAGAAGCAGTTCTTC
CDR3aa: CASSLTLDRVEKQFF

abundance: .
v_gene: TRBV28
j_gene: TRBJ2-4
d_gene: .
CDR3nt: TGTGCCAGCAGTAAACCTGCAGGGTCCCAGAGGAACATTCAGTACTTC
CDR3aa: CASSKPAGSQRNIQYF

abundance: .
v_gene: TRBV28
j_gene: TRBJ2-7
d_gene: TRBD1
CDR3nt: TGTGCCAGCAGTTTAGTCGGGACAGCCTACGAGCAGTACTTC
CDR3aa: CASSLVGTAYEQYF

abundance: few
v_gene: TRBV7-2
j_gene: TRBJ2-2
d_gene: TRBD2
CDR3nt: TGTGCCAGCAGCTCGGGACTAGCAGCCGGGGAGCTGTTTTTT
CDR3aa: CASSSGLAAGELFF

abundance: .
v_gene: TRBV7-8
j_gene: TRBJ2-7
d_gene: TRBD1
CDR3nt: TGTGCCAGCGGGACAGGGGCCTCCTACGAGCAGTACTTC
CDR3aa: CASGTGASYEQYF

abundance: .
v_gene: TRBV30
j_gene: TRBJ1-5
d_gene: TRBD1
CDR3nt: TGTGCCTGGAGTCAGGGGGTGGGTCAGCCCCAGCATTTT
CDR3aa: CAWSQGVGQPQHF

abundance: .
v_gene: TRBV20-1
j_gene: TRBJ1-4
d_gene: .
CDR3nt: TGCAGCGCAACTAATGAAAAACTGTTTTTT
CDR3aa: CSATNEKLFF

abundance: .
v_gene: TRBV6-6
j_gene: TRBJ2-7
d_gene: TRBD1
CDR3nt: TGTGCCAGCAGTTACTCGGGGACAGGGCAGTACTTC
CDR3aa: CASSYSGTGQYF

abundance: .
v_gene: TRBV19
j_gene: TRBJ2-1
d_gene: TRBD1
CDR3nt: TGTGCCAGTAGTATAGACCCCAGGACAGGGGAACAGTTCTTC
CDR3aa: CASSIDPRTGEQFF

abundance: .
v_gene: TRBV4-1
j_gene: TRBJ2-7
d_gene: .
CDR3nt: TGCGCCAGCAGCCAAGCAAACGGGAGAGCCTACGAGCAGTACTTC
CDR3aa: CASSQANGRAYEQYF

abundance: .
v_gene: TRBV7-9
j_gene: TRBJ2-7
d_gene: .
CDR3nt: TGTGCCAGCAGCTCCGGGACAAATGTATACGAGCAGTACTTC
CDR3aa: CASSSGTNVYEQYF

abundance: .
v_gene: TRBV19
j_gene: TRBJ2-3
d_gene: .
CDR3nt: TGTGCCAGTAGTGACCCGAGCGGGTCTGGCGCAGATACGCAGTATTTT
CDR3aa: CASSDPSGSGADTQYF

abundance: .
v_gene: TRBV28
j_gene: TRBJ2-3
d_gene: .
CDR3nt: TGTGCCAGCAGCATCCGGGACTCAGGCACAGATACGCAGTATTTT
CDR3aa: CASSIRDSGTDTQYF

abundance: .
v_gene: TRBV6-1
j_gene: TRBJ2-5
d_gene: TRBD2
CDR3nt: TGTGCCAGCAGTGAAGCAAGGACTAGCGGATACCAAGAGACCCAGTACTTC
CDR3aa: CASSEARTSGYQETQYF

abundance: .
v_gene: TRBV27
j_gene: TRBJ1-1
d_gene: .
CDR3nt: TGTGCCAGCAGTTTATGGGGGGGCGAGAACACTGAAGCTTTCTTT
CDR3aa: CASSLWGGENTEAFF

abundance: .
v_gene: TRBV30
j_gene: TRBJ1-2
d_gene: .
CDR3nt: TGTGCCTGGAGCCCAGGCGACTATGGCTACACCTTC
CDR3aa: CAWSPGDYGYTF

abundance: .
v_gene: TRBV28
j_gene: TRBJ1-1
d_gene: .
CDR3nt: TGTGCCAGCAGTCCTCTCGGGGATAACAAATCTGAAGCTTTCTTT
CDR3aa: CASSPLGDNKSEAFF

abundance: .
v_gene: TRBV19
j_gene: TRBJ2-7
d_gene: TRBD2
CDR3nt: TGTGCCAGTAGTATAAGACTAGCGGGAGCCTCGAGGTACGACGAGCAGTACTTC
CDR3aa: CASSIRLAGASRYDEQYF

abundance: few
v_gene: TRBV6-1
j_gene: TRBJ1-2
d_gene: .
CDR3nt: TGTGCCAGCAGTGGTGCAGGGATGAACTATGGCTACACCTTC
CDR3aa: CASSGAGMNYGYTF